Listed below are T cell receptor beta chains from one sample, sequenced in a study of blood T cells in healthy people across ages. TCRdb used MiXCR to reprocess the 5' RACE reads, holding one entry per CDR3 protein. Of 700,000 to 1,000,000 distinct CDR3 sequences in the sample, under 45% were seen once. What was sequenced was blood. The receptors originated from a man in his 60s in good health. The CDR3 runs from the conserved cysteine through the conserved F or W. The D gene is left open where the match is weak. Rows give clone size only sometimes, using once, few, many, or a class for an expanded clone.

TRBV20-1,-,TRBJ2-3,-,TGCAGTGCTGAGCCCAGTAGCACAGATACGCAGTATTTT,CSAEPSSTDTQYF
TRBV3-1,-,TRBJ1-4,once,TGTGCCAGCAGCCAAGTTGCCAGGGTAGGCGAAAAACTGTTTTTT,CASSQVARVGEKLFF
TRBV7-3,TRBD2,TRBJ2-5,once,TGTGCCAGCAGTTCAACTAGCGGTCCGCCGGAGACCCAGTACTTC,CASSSTSGPPETQYF
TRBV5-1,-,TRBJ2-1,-,TGCGCCAGCAGCCATAGATCGAGTGGGGATGAGCAGTTCTTC,CASSHRSSGDEQFF
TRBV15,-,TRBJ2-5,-,TGTGCCACCAGCAGAGATCAAGCTGAAGAGACCCAGTACTTC,CATSRDQAEETQYF
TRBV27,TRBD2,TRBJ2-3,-,TGTGCCAGCAGCGCGGGGGACGGCACAGATACGCAGTATTTT,CASSAGDGTDTQYF
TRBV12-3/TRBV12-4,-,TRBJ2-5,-,TGTGCCAGCAGTTCCAGACAGGCTATTCAAGAGACCCAGTACTTC,CASSSRQAIQETQYF
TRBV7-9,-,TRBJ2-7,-,TGTGCCAGCAGCTTTCCACGGGACACCGCAAAAATCCCCTACGAGCAGTACTTC,CASSFPRDTAKIPYEQYF
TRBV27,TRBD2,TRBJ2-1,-,TGTGCCAGCAGTCACCTAGCGGGGGTAAGGAATGAGCAGTTCTTC,CASSHLAGVRNEQFF
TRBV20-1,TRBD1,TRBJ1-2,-,TGCAGTGCTCGGACAGGGGGCTTGAGCTACACCTTC,CSARTGGLSYTF
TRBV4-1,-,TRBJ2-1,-,TGCGCCAGCAGCCAAGATAGGTTCGGGGGCTCCTACAATGAGCAGTTCTTC,CASSQDRFGGSYNEQFF
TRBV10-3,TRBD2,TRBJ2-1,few,TGTGCCATCAGTGACCCTCGGGGGGGGGAGCACAATGAGCAGTTCTTC,CAISDPRGGEHNEQFF
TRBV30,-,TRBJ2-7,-,TGTGCCTGGAGCCTCCGGATCCTCTACGAGCAGTACTTC,CAWSLRILYEQYF
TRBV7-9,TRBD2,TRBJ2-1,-,TGTGCCAGCCGCATAGCGGGGGACGTAATTAATGAGCAGTTCTTC,CASRIAGDVINEQFF